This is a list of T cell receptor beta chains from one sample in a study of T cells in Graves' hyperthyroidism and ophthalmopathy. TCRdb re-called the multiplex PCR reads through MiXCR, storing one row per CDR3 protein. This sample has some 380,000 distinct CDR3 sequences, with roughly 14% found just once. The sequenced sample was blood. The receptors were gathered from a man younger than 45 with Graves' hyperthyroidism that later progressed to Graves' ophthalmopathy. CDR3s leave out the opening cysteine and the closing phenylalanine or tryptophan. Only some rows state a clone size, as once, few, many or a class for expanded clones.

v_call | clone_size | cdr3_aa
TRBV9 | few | ASSPGQRTTNEKLF
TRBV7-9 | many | ASSSGSDYNEQF
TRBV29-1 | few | SVASGGAGYT
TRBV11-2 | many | ASSSFKGGVETQY
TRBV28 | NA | ASSFLLGNALTNEKLF
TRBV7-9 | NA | ASSLSPWDRGNSPLH
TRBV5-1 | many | ASSSGTGKNEQF
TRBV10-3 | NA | AISDSSSVYSGNTIY
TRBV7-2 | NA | ASSSLDRSGGNTIY
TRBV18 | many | ASSPGYMNTEAF
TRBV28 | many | ASSGQINQPQH
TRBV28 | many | ASSLLAGGTDTQY
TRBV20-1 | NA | SATRGADTQY
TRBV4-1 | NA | ASSHVLDRSGYT
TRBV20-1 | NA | SARDDRGGEKLF
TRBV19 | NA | ASSSIQALNTGELF
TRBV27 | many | ASSPGVGETQY
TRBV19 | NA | ASSSLGISWELF
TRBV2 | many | ASRGFTTGYEQY
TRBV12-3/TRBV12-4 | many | ASSPRLLASPQH
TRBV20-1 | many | SASRLAGYEQY
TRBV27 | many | ASSRDRVAKNIQY
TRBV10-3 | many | AISQSGDEKLF
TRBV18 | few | ASSPQRGRNNEQF
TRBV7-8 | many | ASSPGRFNQPQH
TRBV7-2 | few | ASSLVGRPSGGAHTQY
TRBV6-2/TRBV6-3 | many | ASTNTGLSARFAFMNTEAF
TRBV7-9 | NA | ASSPPRGSPDNEQF
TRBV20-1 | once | SANDGVETQY
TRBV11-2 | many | ASSLAGSRSYNEQF
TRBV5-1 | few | ASSLDPGGFNYGYT
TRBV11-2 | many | ASSLTQGSYEQY
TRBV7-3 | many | ASRAPGLDNEQF
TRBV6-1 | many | ASSAPGRQH
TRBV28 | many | ASRTGSRKLF
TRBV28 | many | ASRNYGQGYEQY
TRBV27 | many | ASSWDRYNEQY
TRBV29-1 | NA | SGRTSGRISGNEQF
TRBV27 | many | ASSSAGTDAYEQY
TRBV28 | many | ASSFGGREGYT
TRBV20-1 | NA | SARGASDVTYEQY
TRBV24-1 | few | ATSSGGYNEQF
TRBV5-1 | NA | ASSWDFQYLPETQY
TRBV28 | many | ASSPLFGGRNTGELF
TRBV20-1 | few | SAIRAYSYNEQF
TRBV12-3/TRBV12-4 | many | ASSSQQGGADTQY
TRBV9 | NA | ASSGQGVYNSPLH
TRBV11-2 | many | ASSFKGNQPQH
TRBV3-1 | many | ASSLNAGNQPQH
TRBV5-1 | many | ASSPQLDSNSPLH
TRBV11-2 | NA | ASSRTSGNSYNEQF
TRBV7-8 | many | ASSLAERASGNTIY
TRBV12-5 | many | ASAPEWGTEAF
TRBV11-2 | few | ASSLESHNGQF
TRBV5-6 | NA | ASSGGRHGYT